What follows are 18 T cell receptor beta chains derived from one specimen sequenced in a study of blood T cell repertoires in COVID-19. Libraries were prepared by immunoSEQ multiplex PCR; TCRdb keeps only in-frame clonotypes and omits some of them. The table includes about 200,000 clones, roughly nine tenths detected once. Sample: peripheral blood. The receptors derive from a man aged 30 to 45 with acute or convalescent COVID-19.

J is TRBJ2-5 and V is TRBV9; 8 bases align to TRBD2. Germline V gene lookup returns CDR1 SGDLS and CDR2 YYNGEE. The CDR3 extends over 16 amino acids. Trimming at V came to 0 bases and at J to 4 bases, leaving 8 bases not matched to a gene. The CDR3, as DNA: TGTGCCAGCAGCGTAGGGGCGGGGGGCCAGTCAGAGACCCAGTACTTC. This encodes CASSVGAGGQSETQYF.

V and J are TRBV7-9 and TRBJ1-1; TRBD1 agrees at 8 bases. The CDR3 loop spans 15 amino acids. Germline CDR1 SEHNR, CDR2 FQNEAQ (reference sequence). V trimming: 4 bases; J trimming: 0 bases; junction bases outside the gene matches: 4. CDR3 residues: CASSSRQGMNTEAFF. In DNA form, the CDR3 reads TGTGCCAGCAGCTCTCGACAGGGGATGAACACTGAAGCTTTCTTT.

The chain recombines TRBV10-3 with TRBJ1-5; D perhaps matches TRBD1 (5 bases). V dropped 4 bases and J dropped 1 base, with 14 bases sitting between them. The CDR3 spans 16 residues. Germline V CDR1 and CDR2: ENHRY, SYGVKD. In nucleotides, the CDR3 is TGTGCCATCAGTGCCAGGGATATCGGAAGCAATCAGCCCCAGCATTTT. Translated: CAISARDIGSNQPQHF.

This sequence joins TRBV3-1 (or the pseudogene TRBV3-2) and TRBJ2-2; weak D call: TRBD2 (6 bases). Trimming shortened V by 2 bases and J by 0 bases, and 13 bases separated the two germline ends. There are 17 residues in the CDR3. Germline lookup yields CDR1 LGHDT and CDR2 YNNKEL (reference sequence). CDR3 protein: CASSQPRSSANTGELFF. CDR3 in DNA: TGTGCCAGCAGCCAACCCAGATCTAGCGCGAACACCGGGGAGCTGTTTTTT.

The rearrangement uses TRBV20-1 and TRBJ1-2; D is unresolved. Germline lookup yields CDR1 DFQATT and CDR2 SNEGSKA (reference sequence). The CDR3 contains 13 residues. Trimming took off 3 bases at V and 2 bases at J, with 10 bases between the two ends. The CDR3 DNA reads as TGCAGTGCTAGTGGCAGGTCGAACTATGGCTACACCTTC. Amino acid sequence: CSASGRSNYGYTF.

This sequence joins TRBV7-3 and TRBJ1-5; D is possibly TRBD1 (5 bases). V was pared by 3 bases and J by 0 bases, with 9 bases between. CDR1 is SGHTA, CDR2 FQGTGA, per germline. CDR3 size: 15 residues. The CDR3: CASSLGDSSNQPQHF. Written as DNA, the CDR3 is TGTGCCAGCAGCTTGGGGGACTCTAGCAATCAGCCCCAGCATTTT.

V gene TRBV30 combines with J gene TRBJ1-6, with D possibly matching TRBD1 (6 bases). The CDR3 runs 14 residues. Germline-derived CDR1 and CDR2 are GTSNPN and SVGIG (reference sequence). Trimming removed 3 bases from V and 7 bases from J, with 13 bases in between. The CDR3 sequence: CAWSEGQPNSPLHF. The CDR3 DNA reads TGTGCCTGGAGCGAAGGACAGCCCAATTCACCCCTCCACTTT.

The chain's CDR3 is CASSLAGLAGGPETQYF. The CDR3 DNA is TGTGCCAGCAGCTTGGCGGGACTAGCGGGAGGGCCGGAGACCCAGTACTTC. V is TRBV5-5 and J is TRBJ2-5; 16 positions agree with TRBD2. This CDR3 has 17 amino acids. Trimming cost V 0 bases and J 5 bases; bases outside gene matches: 4. Germline CDR1 is SGHKS and CDR2 is YYEKEE (reference sequence).

This chain joins TRBV5-6 and TRBJ1-1, with D hard to call. V lost 1 base, J lost 5 bases, and 15 bases lay in between. The CDR3 is 15 residues long. Germline V CDR1 and CDR2: SGHDT, YYEEEE. CDR3 sequence reads: CASSLSEGLWTEAFF. CDR3 sequence (DNA): TGTGCCAGCAGCTTGTCCGAGGGCCTCTGGACTGAAGCTTTCTTT.

The chain employs TRBV6-5 and TRBJ2-2; TRBD2 matches at 9 bases. Trimming cost V 7 bases and J 6 bases; bases outside gene matches: 9. The germline gives CDR1 MNHEY, CDR2 SVGAGI. There are 15 residues in the CDR3. CDR3 loop: CASNPSAGGAGELFF. The CDR3 DNA is TGTGCCAGCAATCCTTCAGCGGGGGGCGCCGGGGAGCTGTTTTTT.

CDR3 in DNA: TGTGCCAGCAGCCAAGTCGTTCGGGGTAGAAACACTGAAGCTTTCTTT. Translation: CASSQVVRGRNTEAFF. The chain recombines TRBV4-2 with TRBJ1-1; D unclear. CDR1 is LGHNA and CDR2 is YNFKEQ in the germline V gene. This CDR3 has 16 residues. Trimming took off 1 base at V and 2 bases at J, with 14 bases between the two ends.

The chain carries TRBV10-3 and TRBJ2-5; D ambiguous. CDR3 length equals 13 residues. V lost 3 bases to trimming and J lost 0 bases, with 5 bases between them. CDR1 and CDR2 from the germline V gene are ENHRY and SYGVKD. CDR3 amino acids: CAISDNNQETQYF. DNA for the CDR3: TGTGCCATCAGTGATAATAACCAAGAGACCCAGTACTTC.

This chain connects TRBV9 to TRBJ2-1; tentative D call: TRBD2 (5 bases). Germline assignment: CDR1 SGDLS and CDR2 YYNGEE. The CDR3 length is 14 residues. Trimming shortened V by 0 bases and J by 7 bases, and 11 bases separated the two germline ends. DNA of the CDR3: TGTGCCAGCAGCGTAGGTGGTAGCGATAATGAGCAGTTCTTC. Translated: CASSVGGSDNEQFF.

The chain uses TRBV7-3 and TRBJ2-1; 12 nucleotides align to TRBD2. The CDR3 has 18 residues. Germline loops: CDR1 SGHTA, CDR2 FQGTGA. Trimming at V came to 5 bases and at J to 0 bases, leaving 8 bases not matched to a gene. CDR3 protein: CASSPTSGGPSSYNEQFF. In nucleotides, the CDR3 is TGTGCCAGCAGCCCTACTAGCGGGGGGCCCAGCTCCTACAATGAGCAGTTCTTC.

This sequence joins TRBV6-5 and TRBJ2-1, with D possibly TRBD1 on 5 matching bases. Germline-derived CDR1 and CDR2 are MNHEY and SVGAGI. The CDR3 totals 16 residues. Trimming removed 2 bases at V and 7 bases at J, with 18 bases between. In nucleotides, the CDR3 is TGTGCCAGCAGTTACACAGCGACAGTGGTCAAAAATGAGCAGTTCTTC. It yields the protein CASSYTATVVKNEQFF.

This sequence joins TRBV2 and TRBJ1-1; maybe TRBD1 (5 bases). Per germline, CDR1 SNHLY and CDR2 FYNNEI. The V gene lost 10 bases and the J gene lost 8 bases, with 14 bases spanning the gap. The CDR3 totals 11 residues. The CDR3 nucleotides are TGTGCCATCGCTTGGGGGGGAGAAGCTTTCTTT. Its translation: CAIAWGGEAFF.

This clone was seen a single time. The chain carries TRBV6-5 and TRBJ2-1, with TRBD1 as a possible D gene (6 bases). Germline CDR1 MNHEY, CDR2 SVGAGI. This CDR3 contains 13 residues. V gave up 8 bases and J gave up 5 bases, with 13 bases separating them. CDR3 DNA: TGTGCCAGCGGGGGCCTGGGGCACAATGAGCAGTTCTTC. It specifies CASGGLGHNEQFF.

The CDR3 sequence is CASSEGVRQANEKLFF. In nucleotides, the CDR3 is TGTGCCAGCAGTGAGGGGGTTCGGCAGGCTAATGAAAAACTGTTTTTT. V gene TRBV4-2 combines with J gene TRBJ1-4; D perhaps matches TRBD1 (6 bases). The CDR3 runs 16 residues. Per the germline V gene, CDR1 is LGHNA and CDR2 is YNFKEQ. V lost 6 bases and J 3 bases, leaving 17 bases between the germline ends.